This TCR beta chain was captured in a study of blood T cells in healthy people across ages. Study-level results: In older individuals, TCR beta diversity per million T cells was lower, falling roughly linearly with age.

This clonotype has just one count. Antigen: not known. Primers used in a second PCR of roughly 7 to 12 cycles were a sample-barcoded 5' primer and a J-beta primer mix. TCRdb reanalysed the 5' RACE reads using MiXCR and keeps one entry per CDR3 protein. Altogether around 1.5 million distinct CDR3 sequences are present, around 59% being singletons, with the ten largest covering 6.7%. CDR1 DFQATT and CDR2 SNEGSKA come from the germline V gene (reference sequence). The ends were cut back, 4 bases at V and 3 bases at J, with 12 bases in the middle. The CDR3 is 13 residues long. The source is a man younger than 30 in good health. Input material: blood. V usage is TRBV20-1 and J usage is TRBJ1-1; D remains unclear. CDR3: CSATDGMDTEAFF. The CDR3, as DNA: TGCAGTGCTACGGACGGGATGGACACTGAAGCTTTCTTT.